The present TCR beta chain was sequenced within a study of T cell repertoires in cytomegalovirus infection. General study results and limits: Summed frequency of public TCR beta families distinguished CMV carriers with the relevant HLA. HLA-C-restricted CMV-specific TCR beta clonotypes were dominant in the ex vivo response.

CDR3 length: 15 residues. V was trimmed by 5 bases and J by 2 bases, leaving 10 bases between them. In germline, CDR1 is SGHAT, CDR2 FQNNGV. There are many counts of this clonotype. Its antigen is currently unknown. TCRdb itself ran the reads through MiXCR, one entry per CDR3 protein. Among approximately 730,000 distinct CDR3 sequences listed, about 33% were seen once. The sequence was collected from a human donor in good health (CMV status not recorded). Some clones in this sample may be carry-over from other donors' samples. Sequenced here: cultured PBMCs, sampled from culture after CMV antigen stimulation. The V call is TRBV11-2, the J call TRBJ2-6, with a weak D call TRBD2 (6 bases). CDR3 protein: CASSPPGAGANVLTF. As DNA, the CDR3 is TGTGCCAGCAGCCCCCCGGGGGCTGGGGCCAACGTCCTGACTTTC.